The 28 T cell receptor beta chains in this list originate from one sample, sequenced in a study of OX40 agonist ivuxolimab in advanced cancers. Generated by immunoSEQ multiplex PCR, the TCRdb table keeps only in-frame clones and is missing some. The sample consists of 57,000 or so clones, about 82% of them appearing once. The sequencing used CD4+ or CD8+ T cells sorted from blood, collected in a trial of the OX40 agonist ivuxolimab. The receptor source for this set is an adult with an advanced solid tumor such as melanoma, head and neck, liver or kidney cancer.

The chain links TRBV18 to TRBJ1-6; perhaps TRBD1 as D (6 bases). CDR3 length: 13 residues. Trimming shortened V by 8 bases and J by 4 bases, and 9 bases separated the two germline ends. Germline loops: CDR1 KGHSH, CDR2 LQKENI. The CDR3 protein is CASQQGYNSPLHF. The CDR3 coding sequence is TGTGCCAGCCAACAGGGTTATAATTCACCCCTCCACTTT.

CDR3 nucleotide sequence: TGTGCCAGCAGAATCCGGGGGCGAGGGACTGAAGCTTTCTTT. It is translated as CASRIRGRGTEAFF. V gene TRBV11-3 combines with J gene TRBJ1-1; D is possibly TRBD1 (6 bases). The CDR3 totals 14 residues. Looked up from germline, CDR1 is SGHNT and CDR2 is YENEEA. V was cut by 6 bases and J by 5 bases, with 16 bases left in between.

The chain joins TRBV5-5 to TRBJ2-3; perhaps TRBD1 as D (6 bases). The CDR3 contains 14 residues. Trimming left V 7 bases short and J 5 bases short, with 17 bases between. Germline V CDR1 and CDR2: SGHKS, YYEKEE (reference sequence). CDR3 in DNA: TGTGCCAGCGAACCCTCAGGGGTAGTAGATACGCAGTATTTT. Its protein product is CASEPSGVVDTQYF.

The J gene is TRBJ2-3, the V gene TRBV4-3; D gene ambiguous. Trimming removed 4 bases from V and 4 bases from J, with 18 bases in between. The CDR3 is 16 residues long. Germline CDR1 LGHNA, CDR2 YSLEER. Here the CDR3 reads CASSPQVTPAPDTQYF. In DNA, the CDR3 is TGCGCCAGCAGCCCCCAGGTCACCCCGGCTCCAGATACGCAGTATTTT.

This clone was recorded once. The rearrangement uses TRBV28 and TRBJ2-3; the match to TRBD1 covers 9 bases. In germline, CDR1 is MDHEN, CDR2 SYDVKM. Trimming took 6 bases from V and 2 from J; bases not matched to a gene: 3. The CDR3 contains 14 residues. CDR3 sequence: CASSRTGATDTQYF. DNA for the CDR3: TGTGCCAGCAGCCGGACAGGGGCCACAGATACGCAGTATTTT. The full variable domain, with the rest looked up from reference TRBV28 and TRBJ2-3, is DVKVTQSSRYLVKRTGEKVFLECVQDMDHENMFWYRQDPGLGLRLIYFSYDVKMKEKGDIPEGYSVSREKKERFSLILESASTNQTSMYLCASSRTGATDTQYFGPGTRLTVL.

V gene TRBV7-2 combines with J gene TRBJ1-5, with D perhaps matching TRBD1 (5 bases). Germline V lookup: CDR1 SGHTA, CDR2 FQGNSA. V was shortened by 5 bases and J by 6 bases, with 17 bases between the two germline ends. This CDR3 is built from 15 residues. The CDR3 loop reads CASSPRAGGSQPQHF. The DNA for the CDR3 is TGTGCCAGCAGCCCCAGGGCGGGTGGGAGTCAGCCCCAGCATTTT.

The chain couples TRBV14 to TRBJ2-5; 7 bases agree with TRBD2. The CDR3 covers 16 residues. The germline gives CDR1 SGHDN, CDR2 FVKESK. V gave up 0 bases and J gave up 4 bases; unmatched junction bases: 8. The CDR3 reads CASSQERGIPGETQYF. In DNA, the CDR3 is TGTGCCAGCAGCCAAGAGCGGGGGATCCCTGGAGAGACCCAGTACTTC.

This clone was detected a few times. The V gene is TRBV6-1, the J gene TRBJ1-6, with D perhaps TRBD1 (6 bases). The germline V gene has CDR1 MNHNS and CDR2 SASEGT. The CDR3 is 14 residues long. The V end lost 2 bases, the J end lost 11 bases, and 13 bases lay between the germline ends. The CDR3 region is CASSEQQGYPPLHF. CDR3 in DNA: TGTGCCAGCAGTGAACAACAGGGATATCCACCCCTCCACTTT.

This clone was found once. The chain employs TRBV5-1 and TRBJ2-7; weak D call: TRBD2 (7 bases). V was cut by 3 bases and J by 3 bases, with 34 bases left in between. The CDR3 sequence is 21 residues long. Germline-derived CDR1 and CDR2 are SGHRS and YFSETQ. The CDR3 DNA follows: TGCGCCAGCAGCTCCGAGGGGGGGGGCCGACAGACCCAAAAGGGAATCTACGAGCAGTACTTC. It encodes CASSSEGGGRQTQKGIYEQYF.

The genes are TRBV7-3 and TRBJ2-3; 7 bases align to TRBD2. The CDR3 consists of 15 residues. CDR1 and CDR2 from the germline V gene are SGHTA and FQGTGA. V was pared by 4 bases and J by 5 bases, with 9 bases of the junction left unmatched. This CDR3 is CASSSGLVSGDTQYF. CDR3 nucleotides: TGTGCCAGCAGCTCCGGACTAGTGAGCGGAGATACGCAGTATTTT.

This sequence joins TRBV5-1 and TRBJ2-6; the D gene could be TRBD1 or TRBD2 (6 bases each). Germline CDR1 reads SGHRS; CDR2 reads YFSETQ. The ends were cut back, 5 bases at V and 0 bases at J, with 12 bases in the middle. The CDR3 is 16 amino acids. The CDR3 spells CASRGGSSSGANVLTF. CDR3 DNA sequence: TGCGCCAGCAGAGGGGGGTCCAGCTCTGGGGCCAACGTCCTGACTTTC. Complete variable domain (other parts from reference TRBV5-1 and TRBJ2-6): KAGVTQTPRYLIKTRGQQVTLSCSPISGHRSVSWYQQTPGQGLQFLFEYFSETQRNKGNFPGRFSGRQFSNSRSEMNVSTLELGDSALYLCASRGGSSSGANVLTFGAGSRLTVL.

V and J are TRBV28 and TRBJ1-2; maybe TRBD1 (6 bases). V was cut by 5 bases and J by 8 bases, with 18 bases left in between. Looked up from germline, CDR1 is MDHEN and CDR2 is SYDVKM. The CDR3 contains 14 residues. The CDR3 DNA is TGTGCCAGCAGTCCATCCAGGGGTTCGAGGGGCTACACCTTC. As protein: CASSPSRGSRGYTF.

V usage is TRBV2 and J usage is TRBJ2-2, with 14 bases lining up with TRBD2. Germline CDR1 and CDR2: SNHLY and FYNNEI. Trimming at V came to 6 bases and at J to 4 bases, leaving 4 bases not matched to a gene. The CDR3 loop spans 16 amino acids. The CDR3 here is CASSGTSGGFTGELFF. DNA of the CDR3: TGTGCCAGCAGCGGGACTAGCGGGGGATTCACCGGGGAGCTGTTTTTT. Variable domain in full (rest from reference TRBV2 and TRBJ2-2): EPEVTQTPSHQVTQMGQEVILRCVPISNHLYFYWYRQILGQKVEFLVSFYNNEISEKSEIFDDQFSVERPDGSNFTLKIRSTKLEDSAMYFCASSGTSGGFTGELFFGEGSRLTVL.

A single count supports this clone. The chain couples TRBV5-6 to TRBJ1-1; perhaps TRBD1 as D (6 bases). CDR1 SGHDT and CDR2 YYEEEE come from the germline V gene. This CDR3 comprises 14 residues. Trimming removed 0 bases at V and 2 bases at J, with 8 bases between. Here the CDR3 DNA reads TGTGCCAGCAGCTTGGGACAGGTTAACACTGAAGCTTTCTTT. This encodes CASSLGQVNTEAFF.

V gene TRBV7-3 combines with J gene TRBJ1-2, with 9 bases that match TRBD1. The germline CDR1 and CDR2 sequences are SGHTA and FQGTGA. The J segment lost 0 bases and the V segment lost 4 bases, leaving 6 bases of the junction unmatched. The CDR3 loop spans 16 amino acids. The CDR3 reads CASSSDRGSPNYGYTF. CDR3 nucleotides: TGTGCCAGCAGCTCCGACAGGGGGTCCCCTAACTATGGCTACACCTTC.

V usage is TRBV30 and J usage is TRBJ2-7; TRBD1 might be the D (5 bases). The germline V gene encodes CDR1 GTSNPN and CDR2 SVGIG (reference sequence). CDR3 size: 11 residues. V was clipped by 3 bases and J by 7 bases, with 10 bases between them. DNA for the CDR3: TGTGCCTGGAGCAGGGTTGGGGAGCAGTACTTC. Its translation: CAWSRVGEQYF.

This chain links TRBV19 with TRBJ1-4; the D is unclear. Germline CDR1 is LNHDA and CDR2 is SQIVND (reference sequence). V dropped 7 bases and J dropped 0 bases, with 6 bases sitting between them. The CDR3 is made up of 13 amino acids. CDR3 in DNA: TGTGCCAGTAACCCGACAACTAATGAAAAACTGTTTTTT. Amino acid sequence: CASNPTTNEKLFF.

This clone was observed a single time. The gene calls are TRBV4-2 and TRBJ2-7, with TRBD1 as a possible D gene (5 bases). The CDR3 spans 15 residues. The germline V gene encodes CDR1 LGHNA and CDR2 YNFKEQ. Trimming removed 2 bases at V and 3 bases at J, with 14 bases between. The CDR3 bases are TGTGCCAGCAGCCAACTTCTCAAAGGGGACTACGAGCAGTACTTC. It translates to CASSQLLKGDYEQYF.

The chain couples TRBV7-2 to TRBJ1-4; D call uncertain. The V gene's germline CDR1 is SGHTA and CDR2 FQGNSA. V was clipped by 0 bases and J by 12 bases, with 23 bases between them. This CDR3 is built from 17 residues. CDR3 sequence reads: CASSLAAIIGGSSELFF. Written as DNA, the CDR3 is TGTGCCAGCAGCTTAGCCGCCATTATAGGAGGATCCAGCGAACTGTTTTTT. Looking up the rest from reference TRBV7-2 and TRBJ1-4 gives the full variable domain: GAGVSQSPSNKVTEKGKDVELRCDPISGHTALYWYRQSLGQGLEFLIYFQGNSAPDKSGLPSDRFSAERTGGSVSTLTIQRTQQEDSAVYLCASSLAAIIGGSSELFFGSGTQLSVL.

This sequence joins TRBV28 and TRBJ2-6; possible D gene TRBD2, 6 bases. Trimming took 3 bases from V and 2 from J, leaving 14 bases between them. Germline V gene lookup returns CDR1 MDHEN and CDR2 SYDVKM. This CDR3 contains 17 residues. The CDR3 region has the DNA TGTGCCAGCAGTTTTATTTCGGAGGGAACTGGGGCCAACGTCCTGACTTTC. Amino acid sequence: CASSFISEGTGANVLTF.

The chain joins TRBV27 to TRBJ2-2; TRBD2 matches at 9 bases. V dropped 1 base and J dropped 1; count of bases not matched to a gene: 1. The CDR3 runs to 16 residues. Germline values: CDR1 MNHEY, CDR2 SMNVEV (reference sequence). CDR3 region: CASSLLAGVNTGELFF. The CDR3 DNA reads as TGTGCCAGCAGTTTATTAGCGGGGGTGAACACCGGGGAGCTGTTTTTT.

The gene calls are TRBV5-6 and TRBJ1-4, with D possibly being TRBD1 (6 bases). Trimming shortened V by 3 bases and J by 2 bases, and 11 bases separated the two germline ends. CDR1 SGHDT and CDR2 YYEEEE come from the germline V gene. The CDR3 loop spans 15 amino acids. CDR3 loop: CASSSTGYTNEKLFF. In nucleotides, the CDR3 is TGTGCCAGCAGCTCTACAGGGTACACTAATGAAAAACTGTTTTTT.

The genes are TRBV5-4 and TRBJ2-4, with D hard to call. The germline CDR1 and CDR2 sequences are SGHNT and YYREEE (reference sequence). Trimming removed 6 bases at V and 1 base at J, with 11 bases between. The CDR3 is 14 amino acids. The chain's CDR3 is CASTGGSAKNIQYF. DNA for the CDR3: TGTGCCAGCACCGGTGGGTCGGCCAAAAACATTCAGTACTTC.

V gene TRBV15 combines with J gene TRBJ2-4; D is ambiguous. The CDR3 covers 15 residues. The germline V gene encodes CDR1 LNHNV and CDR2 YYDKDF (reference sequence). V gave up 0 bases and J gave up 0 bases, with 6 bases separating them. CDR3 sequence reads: CATSRDQIAKNIQYF. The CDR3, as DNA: TGTGCCACCAGCAGAGATCAGATAGCCAAAAACATTCAGTACTTC.

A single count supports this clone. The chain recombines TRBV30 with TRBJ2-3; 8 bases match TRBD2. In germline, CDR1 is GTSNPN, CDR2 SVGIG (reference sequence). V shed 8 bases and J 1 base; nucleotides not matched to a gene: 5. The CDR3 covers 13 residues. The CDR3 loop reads CATTGGGTDTQYF. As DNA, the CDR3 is TGTGCCACGACGGGGGGGGGCACAGATACGCAGTATTTT. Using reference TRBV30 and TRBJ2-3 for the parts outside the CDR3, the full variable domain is SQTIHQWPATLVQPVGSPLSLECTVEGTSNPNLYWYRQAAGRGLQLLFYSVGIGQISSEVPQNLSASRPQDRQFILSSKKLLLSDSGFYLCATTGGGTDTQYFGPGTRLTVL.

CDR3 in amino acids: CASSFGRVETQYF. The CDR3 DNA follows: TGTGCCAGCAGCTTTGGCAGGGTGGAGACCCAGTACTTC. The chain links TRBV5-6 to TRBJ2-5, with TRBD1 as a possible D gene (5 bases). The CDR3 is 13 amino acids. CDR1 SGHDT and CDR2 YYEEEE come from the germline V gene. V lost 2 bases, J lost 5 bases, and 10 bases lay in between.

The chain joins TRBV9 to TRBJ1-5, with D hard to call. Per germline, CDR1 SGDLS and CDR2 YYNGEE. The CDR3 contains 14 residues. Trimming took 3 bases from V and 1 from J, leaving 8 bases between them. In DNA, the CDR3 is TGTGCCAGCAGCGCGGCGGTAAGCAATCAGCCCCAGCATTTT. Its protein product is CASSAAVSNQPQHF.

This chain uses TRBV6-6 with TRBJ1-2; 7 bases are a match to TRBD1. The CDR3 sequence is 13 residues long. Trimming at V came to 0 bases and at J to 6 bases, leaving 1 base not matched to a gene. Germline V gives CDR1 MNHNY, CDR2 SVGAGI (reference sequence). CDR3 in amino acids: CASSYSGQDGYTF. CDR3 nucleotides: TGTGCCAGCAGTTACTCAGGACAGGATGGCTACACCTTC.